This T cell receptor (beta chain) was recorded in a study of Ad26.COV2.S vaccination and SARS-CoV-2 variants. Study background: The authors gave Ad26.COV2.S intramuscularly, either once or twice 56 days apart.

CDR3 length equals 15 residues. From germline, CDR1 is SEHNR and CDR2 FQNEAQ (reference sequence). The ends were cut back, 5 bases at V and 0 bases at J, with 13 bases in the middle. Some clones are missing from TCRdb's copy, which holds only in-frame ones; the method was immunoSEQ multiplex PCR. The data show about 500,000 clones, roughly nine tenths seen once. As for treatment: 15 to 20 received Ad26.COV2.S at low or high dose, single or two shots; a few received placebo; per-sample allocation not given. Sampling was performed 63 days after the first vaccine or placebo injection. An Ad26 vector carrying the Wuhan-strain SARS-CoV-2 spike served as the vaccine.

The input for sequencing was peripheral blood, taken in a trial of Ad26.COV2.S vaccine versus placebo. The V call is TRBV7-9, the J call TRBJ1-2; D is uncertain. This sequence originates from a person aged 18-65 years who received the Ad26.COV2.S COVID-19 vaccine or a placebo. The CDR3 DNA is TGTGCCAGCAGCCGGACCAATACCGCTAACTATGGCTACACCTTC. It is translated as CASSRTNTANYGYTF. The complete variable domain, with remaining parts taken from reference TRBV7-9 and TRBJ1-2, reads DTGVSQNPRHKITKRGQNVTFRCDPISEHNRLYWYRQTLGQGPEFLTYFQNEAQLEKSRLLSDRFSAERPKGSFSTLEIQRTEQGDSAMYLCASSRTNTANYGYTFGSGTRLTVV.